Presented here are 4 T cell receptor beta chains from one specimen sequenced in a study of pediatric ulcerative colitis. One to two pinch biopsies were taken from the rectum during colonoscopy. TCRdb keeps only in-frame clones here, not all; method: immunoSEQ multiplex PCR. The profile shows roughly 49,000 clones, 78% of them singletons. The sequenced sample consisted of gut tissue. The receptors were gathered from a girl under 18 with moderate ulcerative colitis.

The sample holds a few counts of this clone. This sequence joins TRBV6-1 and TRBJ2-3; D not resolved. The CDR3 sequence is 13 residues long. Germline values: CDR1 MNHNS, CDR2 SASEGT. The V and J ends lost 5 bases and 5 bases respectively, with 11 bases between them. The CDR3 loop is CASSRYLEDTQYF. CDR3 in DNA: TGTGCCAGCAGTCGTTATCTAGAAGATACGCAGTATTTT.

The sample holds one count of this clone. The chain links TRBV5-4 to TRBJ2-1; 7 bases align to TRBD1. Germline V gene sequence: CDR1 SGHNT, CDR2 YYREEE (reference sequence). The CDR3 sequence is 16 residues long. J lost 4 bases, V lost 2 bases, and 9 bases had no gene match. CDR3 sequence: CASSLQVGTDYNEQFF. CDR3 in DNA: TGTGCCAGCAGCTTACAAGTCGGGACAGATTACAATGAGCAGTTCTTC.

CDR3 amino acids: CASGLVDSMVGYTF. In DNA, the CDR3 is TGTGCTAGTGGTTTGGTTGACAGTATGGTTGGCTACACCTTC. V is TRBV12-5 and J is TRBJ1-2, with D perhaps TRBD1 (5 bases). V lost 0 bases and J 7 bases, leaving 12 bases between the germline ends. The CDR3 totals 14 residues. The germline CDR1 and CDR2 sequences are LGHNT and FRNRAP.

The chain couples TRBV5-1 to TRBJ1-1; the match to TRBD1 covers 8 bases. The germline gives CDR1 SGHRS, CDR2 YFSETQ. The V segment lost 2 bases and the J segment 8 bases; nucleotides outside the gene matches: 8. The CDR3 totals 14 residues. Written as DNA, the CDR3 is TGCGCCAGCAGCTTCGGGACAGGCCCCACGGAAGCTTTCTTT. It yields the protein CASSFGTGPTEAFF.